The clone carrying this T cell receptor (beta chain) was observed at least ten times. The antigen remains unidentified. This entry is derived from a study of T cell repertoires in cytomegalovirus infection. TCRdb re-called the reads through MiXCR, storing one row per CDR3 protein. The profile covers approximately 910,000 distinct CDR3 sequences, with about 33% appearing a single time and 10% to 15% taken by the ten largest. This CDR3 is built from 15 residues. Germline V gene data show CDR1 as SGHTS and CDR2 as YDEGEE. Trimming pared 0 bases from V and 1 base from J, leaving 5 bases between. Source: cultured CD8+ T cells from PBMCs, taken from culture after CMV antigen stimulation. The rearrangement uses TRBV5-8 and TRBJ2-6, with D uncertain. This receptor was identified in a human donor in good health (CMV status not recorded). Some clones in this sample may be carry-over from other donors' samples. CDR3 in amino acids: CASSLARSGANVLTF. The CDR3 DNA sequence: TGTGCCAGCAGCTTGGCCAGGTCTGGGGCCAACGTCCTGACTTTC.